The 13 T cell receptor beta chains listed next were all sequenced from one sample in a study of T cell responses to AZD1222 COVID-19 vaccine. Repertoires were generated with immunoSEQ multiplex PCR, while TCRdb's copy carries only in-frame clones and drops some. The sample lists about 170,000 clones, around nine tenths occurring once. The source was peripheral blood, collected on day 0 of AZD1222 vaccination. All receptors come from an adult in good health.

The rearrangement uses TRBV10-3 and TRBJ2-1, with 7 bases lining up with TRBD1. The CDR3 extends over 14 amino acids. The V gene's germline CDR1 is ENHRY and CDR2 SYGVKD. J gave up 6 bases and V 4 bases, and 6 bases lay outside the gene matches. The CDR3 here is CAISGQGIGNEQFF. The CDR3 DNA reads as TGTGCCATCAGTGGACAGGGAATTGGCAATGAGCAGTTCTTC.

The chain employs TRBV7-9 and TRBJ2-2; D not resolved. Per the germline V gene, CDR1 is SEHNR and CDR2 is FQNEAQ (reference sequence). The ends were cut back, 1 base at V and 0 bases at J, with 6 bases in the middle. The CDR3 has 15 residues. CDR3 sequence reads: CASSLGQSNTGELFF. DNA of the CDR3: TGTGCCAGCAGCTTAGGGCAGTCGAACACCGGGGAGCTGTTTTTT.

The chain joins TRBV5-6 to TRBJ1-2, with a tentative D call TRBD1 (5 bases). Germline-derived CDR1 and CDR2 are SGHDT and YYEEEE. This CDR3 is 13 amino acids long. V was cut by 1 base and J by 5 bases, with 9 bases left in between. CDR3 sequence reads: CASSLFDRYGYTF. The CDR3, as DNA: TGTGCCAGCAGCTTGTTTGACAGATATGGCTACACCTTC.

The rearrangement links TRBV7-2 to TRBJ1-5; D might be TRBD1 (5 bases). Trimming removed 2 bases from V and 1 base from J, with 9 bases in between. The CDR3 runs 15 residues. Germline V lookup: CDR1 SGHTA, CDR2 FQGNSA. In nucleotides, the CDR3 is TGTGCCAGCAGCTTACAAGGGGTAAGCAATCAGCCCCAGCATTTT. As protein: CASSLQGVSNQPQHF.

The gene calls are TRBV7-3 and TRBJ2-5; TRBD2 aligns across 7 bases. Trimming at V came to 5 bases and at J to 1 base, leaving 4 bases not matched to a gene. Germline loops: CDR1 SGHTA, CDR2 FQGTGA. The CDR3 has 14 residues. The CDR3 nucleotides are TGTGCCAGCAGCGCTAGCGGCAGCCAAGAGACCCAGTACTTC. Translated, it gives CASSASGSQETQYF.

The chain uses TRBV27 and TRBJ2-7, with 9 bases fitting TRBD1. The J segment lost 3 bases and the V segment lost 3 bases, leaving 15 bases of the junction unmatched. The germline gives CDR1 MNHEY, CDR2 SMNVEV (reference sequence). CDR3 length equals 18 residues. CDR3 residues: CASSLWGQGLFSHYEQYF. In nucleotides, the CDR3 is TGTGCCAGCAGTTTGTGGGGACAGGGACTTTTTTCCCACTACGAGCAGTACTTC.

This chain links TRBV5-1 with TRBJ1-6; D remains unclear. The CDR3 is 16 amino acids. Trimming took 1 base from V and 10 from J, leaving 18 bases between them. Germline CDR1 SGHRS, CDR2 YFSETQ. The DNA of the CDR3 is TGCGCCAGCAGCTTGCAGTCGGCCTCGTCCTCGTCACCCCTCCACTTT. Protein sequence: CASSLQSASSSSPLHF.

V is TRBV4-1 and J is TRBJ2-6, with 9 bases identical to TRBD1. CDR1 and CDR2 (germline): MGHRA, YSYEKL. CDR3 length equals 18 residues. J was trimmed by 0 bases and V by 1 base; bases with no gene match: 4. CDR3 nucleotide sequence: TGCGCCAGCAGCCAAGGAGGGACAGGGTACTCTGGGGCCAACGTCCTGACTTTC. Its translation: CASSQGGTGYSGANVLTF.

This sequence joins TRBV6-5 and TRBJ1-2, with 9 bases lining up with TRBD1. V lost 6 bases and J lost 3; bases outside the gene matches: 5. The CDR3 has 14 amino acids. Germline V gives CDR1 MNHEY, CDR2 SVGAGI. CDR3 in DNA: TGTGCCAGCAGACCAAACAGGGGGCACTATGGCTACACCTTC. Residues: CASRPNRGHYGYTF.

This sequence joins TRBV30 and TRBJ1-2; the D gene is possibly TRBD1 (6 bases). The germline V gene encodes CDR1 GTSNPN and CDR2 SVGIG (reference sequence). CDR3 length: 15 amino acids. Between the trimmed V and J ends, which lost 2 bases and 0 bases, there was a span of 13 bases. The CDR3 is CAWSSHRTANYGYTF. CDR3 nucleotide sequence: TGTGCCTGGAGTTCCCACCGGACAGCTAACTATGGCTACACCTTC.

This chain links TRBV12-3 or TRBV12-4 with TRBJ2-5; D might be TRBD1 (6 bases). This CDR3 is built from 12 residues. V was shortened by 8 bases and J by 7 bases, with 14 bases between the two germline ends. The CDR3 reads CASGQGLLTQYF. CDR3 DNA sequence: TGTGCCAGCGGCCAGGGGCTATTGACCCAGTACTTC.

The CDR3 reads CASSTSLTEAFF. The CDR3 DNA is TGCGCCAGCAGTACCTCTTTAACTGAAGCTTTCTTT. The genes are TRBV10-1 and TRBJ1-1; D is uncertain. Germline V gives CDR1 WNHNN, CDR2 SYGVQD (reference sequence). This CDR3 has 12 residues. V lost 5 bases and J lost 5, with 9 bases in between.

The gene calls are TRBV10-3 and TRBJ1-6; TRBD1 matches at 8 bases. This CDR3 has 15 residues. Germline CDR1 reads ENHRY; CDR2 reads SYGVKD. Germline trimming cut 1 base from V and 7 bases from J; bases unmatched to any gene: 3. The CDR3 region has the DNA TGTGCCATCAGTGAGTACAGGGGGATAAATTCACCCCTCCACTTT. The encoded protein is CAISEYRGINSPLHF.